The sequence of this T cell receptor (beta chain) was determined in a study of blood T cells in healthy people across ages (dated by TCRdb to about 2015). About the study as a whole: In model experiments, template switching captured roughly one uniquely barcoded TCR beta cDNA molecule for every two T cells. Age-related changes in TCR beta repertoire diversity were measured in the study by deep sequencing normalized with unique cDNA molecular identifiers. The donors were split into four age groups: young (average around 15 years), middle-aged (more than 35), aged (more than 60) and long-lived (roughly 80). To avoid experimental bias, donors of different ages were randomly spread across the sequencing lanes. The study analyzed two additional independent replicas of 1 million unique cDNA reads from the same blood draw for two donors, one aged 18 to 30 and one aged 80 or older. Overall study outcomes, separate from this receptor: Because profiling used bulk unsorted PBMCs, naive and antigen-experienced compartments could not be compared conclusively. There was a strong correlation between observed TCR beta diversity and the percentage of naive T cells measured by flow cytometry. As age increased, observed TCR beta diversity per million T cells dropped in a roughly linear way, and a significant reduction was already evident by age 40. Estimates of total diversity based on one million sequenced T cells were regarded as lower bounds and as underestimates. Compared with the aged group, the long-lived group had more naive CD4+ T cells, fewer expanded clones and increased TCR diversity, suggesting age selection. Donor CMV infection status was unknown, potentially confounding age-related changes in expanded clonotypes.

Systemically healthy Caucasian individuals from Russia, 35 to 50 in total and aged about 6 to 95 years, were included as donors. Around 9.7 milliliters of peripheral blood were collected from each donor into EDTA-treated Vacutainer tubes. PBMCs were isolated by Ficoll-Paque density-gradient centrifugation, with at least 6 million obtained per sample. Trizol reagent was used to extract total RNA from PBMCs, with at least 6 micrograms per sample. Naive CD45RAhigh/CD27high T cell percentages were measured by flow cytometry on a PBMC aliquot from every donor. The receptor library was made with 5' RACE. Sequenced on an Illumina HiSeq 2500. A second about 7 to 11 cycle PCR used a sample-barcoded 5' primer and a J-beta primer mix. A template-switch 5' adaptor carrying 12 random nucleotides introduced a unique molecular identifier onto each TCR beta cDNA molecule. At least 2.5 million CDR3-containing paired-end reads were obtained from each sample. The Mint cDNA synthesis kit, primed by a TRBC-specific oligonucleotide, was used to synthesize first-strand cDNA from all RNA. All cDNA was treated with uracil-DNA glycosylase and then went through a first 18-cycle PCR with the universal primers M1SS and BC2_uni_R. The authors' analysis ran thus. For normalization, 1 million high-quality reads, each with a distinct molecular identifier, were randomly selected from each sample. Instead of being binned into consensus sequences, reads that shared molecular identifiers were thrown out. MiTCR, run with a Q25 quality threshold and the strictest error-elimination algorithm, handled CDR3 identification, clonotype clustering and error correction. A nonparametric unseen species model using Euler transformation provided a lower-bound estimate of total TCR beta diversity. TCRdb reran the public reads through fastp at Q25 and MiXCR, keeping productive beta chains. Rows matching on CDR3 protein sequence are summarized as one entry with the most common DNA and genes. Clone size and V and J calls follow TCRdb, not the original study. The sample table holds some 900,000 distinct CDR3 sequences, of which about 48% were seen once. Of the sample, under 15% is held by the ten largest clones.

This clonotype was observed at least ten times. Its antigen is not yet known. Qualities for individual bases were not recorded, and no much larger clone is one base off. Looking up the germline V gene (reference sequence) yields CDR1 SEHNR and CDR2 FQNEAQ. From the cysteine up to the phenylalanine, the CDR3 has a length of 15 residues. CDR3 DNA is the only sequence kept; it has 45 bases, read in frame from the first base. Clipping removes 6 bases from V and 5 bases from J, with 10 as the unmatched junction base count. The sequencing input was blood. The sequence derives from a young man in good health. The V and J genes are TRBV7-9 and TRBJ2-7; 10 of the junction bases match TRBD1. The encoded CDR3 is CASSPTTGGYHEQYF. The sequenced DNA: TGTGCCAGCAGTCCAACGACAGGGGGCTATCACGAGCAGTACTTC.